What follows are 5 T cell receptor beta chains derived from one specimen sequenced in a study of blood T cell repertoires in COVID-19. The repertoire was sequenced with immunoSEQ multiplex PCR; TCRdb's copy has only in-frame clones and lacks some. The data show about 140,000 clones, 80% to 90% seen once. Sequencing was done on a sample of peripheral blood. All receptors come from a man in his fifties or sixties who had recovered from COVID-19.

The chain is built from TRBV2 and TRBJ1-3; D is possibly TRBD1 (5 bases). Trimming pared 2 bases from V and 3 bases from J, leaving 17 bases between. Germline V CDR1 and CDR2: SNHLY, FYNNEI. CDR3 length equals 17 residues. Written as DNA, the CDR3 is TGTGCCAGCAGTGAACAGGGTGGATCGGTTTATGGAAACACCATATATTTT. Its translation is CASSEQGGSVYGNTIYF.

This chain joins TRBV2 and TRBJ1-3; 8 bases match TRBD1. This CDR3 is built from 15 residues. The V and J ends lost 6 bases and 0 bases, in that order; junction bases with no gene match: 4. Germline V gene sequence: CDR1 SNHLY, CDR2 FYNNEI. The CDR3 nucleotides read TGTGCCAGCAGAGACAGGGGTAGCTCTGGAAACACCATATATTTT. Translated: CASRDRGSSGNTIYF.

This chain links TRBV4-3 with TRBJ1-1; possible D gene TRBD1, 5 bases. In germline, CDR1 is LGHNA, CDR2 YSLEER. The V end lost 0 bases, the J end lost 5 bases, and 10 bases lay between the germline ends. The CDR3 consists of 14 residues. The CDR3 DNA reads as TGCGCCAGCAGCCAAGAGGGGGGTTGGACTGAAGCTTTCTTT. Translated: CASSQEGGWTEAFF.

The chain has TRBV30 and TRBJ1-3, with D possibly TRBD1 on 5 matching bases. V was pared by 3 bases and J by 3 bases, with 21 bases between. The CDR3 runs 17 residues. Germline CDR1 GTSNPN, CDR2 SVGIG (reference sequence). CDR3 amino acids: CAWSTPRGRDIGNTIYF. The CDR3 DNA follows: TGTGCCTGGAGCACCCCTAGAGGCAGGGATATTGGAAACACCATATATTTT.

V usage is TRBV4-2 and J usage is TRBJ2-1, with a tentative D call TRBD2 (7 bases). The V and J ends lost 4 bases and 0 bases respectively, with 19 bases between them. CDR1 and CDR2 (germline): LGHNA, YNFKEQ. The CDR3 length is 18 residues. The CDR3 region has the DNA TGTGCCAGCAGCCCAAGTCGGGGGGCTCCGAGCTCCTACAATGAGCAGTTCTTC. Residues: CASSPSRGAPSSYNEQFF.